One sample yielded the 32 T cell receptor beta chains listed below, sequenced in a study of cytomegalovirus exposure and HLA in healthy donors (dated by TCRdb to about 2017). Libraries were constructed by the immunoSEQ multiplex PCR assay. What TCRdb holds here is the immuneACCESS table cut down to in-frame rearrangements. Part of the clones is not present; checked against another copy, under half of the missing clones reflect an unresolved V gene, and the others are unexplained. Across this sample there are 110,000 to 150,000 clones, with 88% seen only once. Clones ranked in the top ten supply 7.9% of the sample. The sequencing input was PBMCs. The origin of the receptors is a woman aged 18 to 35 in good health and CMV-seropositive.

The chain combines TRBV2 with TRBJ2-1; D perhaps matches TRBD2 (6 bases). The CDR3 sequence is 14 residues long. From germline, CDR1 is SNHLY and CDR2 FYNNEI. Trimming shortened V by 3 bases and J by 10 bases, and 16 bases separated the two germline ends. CDR3 residues: CASSDLAPRPEQFF. The CDR3 nucleotides read TGTGCCAGCAGTGATCTAGCGCCGAGACCCGAGCAGTTCTTC.

This chain links TRBV10-1 with TRBJ1-2; D remains ambiguous. The V end was cut by 0 bases, the J end by 7 bases, with 9 bases between. Germline assignment: CDR1 WNHNN and CDR2 SYGVQD (reference sequence). The CDR3 totals 13 residues. Here the CDR3 DNA reads TGCGCCAGCAGTGAGTCCAGTTCCTTTGGCTACACCTTC. Protein: CASSESSSFGYTF.

V is TRBV10-3 and J is TRBJ1-6; 8 bases agree with TRBD1. CDR3 length equals 14 residues. Per germline, CDR1 ENHRY and CDR2 SYGVKD. V shed 5 bases, J shed 10 bases, and the junction held 7 bases outside the gene matches. The CDR3 DNA follows: TGTGCCATCAGTCAGGACAGGGAGGGATCACCCCTCCACTTT. Translating gives CAISQDREGSPLHF.

V and J are TRBV30 and TRBJ2-1; TRBD1 matches at 7 bases. Losses at the gene ends were 0 bases for V and 6 bases for J; bases not matched to a gene: 8. The CDR3 contains 15 residues. Per the germline V gene, CDR1 is GTSNPN and CDR2 is SVGIG (reference sequence). The CDR3 DNA reads TGTGCCTGGAGTGTGTTGACAGGGATTTCCAATGAGCAGTTCTTC. Translating it yields CAWSVLTGISNEQFF. The full variable domain, in which reference TRBV30 and TRBJ2-1 provide the parts outside the CDR3, is SQTIHQWPATLVQPVGSPLSLECTVEGTSNPNLYWYRQAAGRGLQLLFYSVGIGQISSEVPQNLSASRPQDRQFILSSKKLLLSDSGFYLCAWSVLTGISNEQFFGPGTRLTVL.

The rearrangement joins TRBV9 to TRBJ1-3, with D possibly matching TRBD1 (6 bases). The CDR3 is made up of 14 amino acids. V dropped 0 bases and J dropped 4 bases, with 8 bases sitting between them. The V gene's germline CDR1 is SGDLS and CDR2 YYNGEE. The CDR3 sequence is CASSVGTEGNTIYF. The CDR3 region has the DNA TGTGCCAGCAGCGTAGGGACAGAGGGAAACACCATATATTTT.

Only a few counts were recorded for this clone. V and J are TRBV6-5 and TRBJ2-7; possible D gene TRBD1, 6 bases. The CDR3 spans 15 residues. V gave up 2 bases and J gave up 0 bases, with 11 bases separating them. Germline lookup yields CDR1 MNHEY and CDR2 SVGAGI. CDR3 DNA sequence: TGTGCCAGCAGTTACGCCGGGACATACTCCTACGAGCAGTACTTC. Translated: CASSYAGTYSYEQYF.

V and J are TRBV5-1 and TRBJ2-5; 7 bases fit TRBD1. The junction had 3 bases not matched to a gene; V was cut back by 0 bases and J by 1 base. The length of the CDR3 is 15 residues. Germline V lookup: CDR1 SGHRS, CDR2 YFSETQ. The CDR3 sequence is CASSLADRRQETQYF. The CDR3 DNA sequence: TGCGCCAGCAGCTTGGCGGACAGGCGCCAAGAGACCCAGTACTTC. The full variable domain, in which reference TRBV5-1 and TRBJ2-5 provide the parts outside the CDR3, is KAGVTQTPRYLIKTRGQQVTLSCSPISGHRSVSWYQQTPGQGLQFLFEYFSETQRNKGNFPGRFSGRQFSNSRSEMNVSTLELGDSALYLCASSLADRRQETQYFGPGTRLLVL.

The CDR3, as DNA: TGTGCCAGTAGCCTCCAACCAGGTTTGGGCGAGCAGTACTTC. This encodes CASSLQPGLGEQYF. The chain employs TRBV19 and TRBJ2-7, with D unclear. V dropped 6 bases and J dropped 6 bases, with 18 bases sitting between them. Germline V gene sequence: CDR1 LNHDA, CDR2 SQIVND (reference sequence). This CDR3 contains 14 residues.

The chain employs TRBV13 and TRBJ1-2; D not certain. The germline CDR1 and CDR2 sequences are PRHDT and FYEKMQ (reference sequence). The ends were cut back, 0 bases at V and 4 bases at J, with 15 bases in the middle. This CDR3 is built from 16 residues. The CDR3 region has the DNA TGTGCCAGCAGCTTAGGCCGGTCCTTTGGTTCCTATGGCTACACCTTC. Translated: CASSLGRSFGSYGYTF.

The chain links TRBV7-9 to TRBJ2-7; no reliable D call. The CDR3 is made up of 12 amino acids. V lost 5 bases, J lost 3 bases, and 8 bases lay in between. CDR1 SEHNR and CDR2 FQNEAQ come from the germline V gene (reference sequence). CDR3 region: CASSPRVYEQYF. CDR3 bases: TGTGCCAGCAGCCCGAGAGTCTACGAGCAGTACTTC. The variable domain in full, with the rest retrieved from reference TRBV7-9 and TRBJ2-7, is DTGVSQNPRHKITKRGQNVTFRCDPISEHNRLYWYRQTLGQGPEFLTYFQNEAQLEKSRLLSDRFSAERPKGSFSTLEIQRTEQGDSAMYLCASSPRVYEQYFGPGTRLTVT.

This clone was seen more than once but under ten times. This chain connects TRBV27 to TRBJ1-6; D possibly corresponds to TRBD1 (6 bases). V was shortened by 4 bases and J by 14 bases, with 21 bases between the two germline ends. The CDR3 sequence is 15 residues long. The germline V gene has CDR1 MNHEY and CDR2 SMNVEV (reference sequence). CDR3 coding DNA: TGTGCCAGCAGTTCTCTACGGGACACTGGGTTCACCCTCCACTTT. Residues: CASSSLRDTGFTLHF.

The rearrangement uses TRBV28 and TRBJ1-3; no clear D gene. Germline V gene lookup returns CDR1 MDHEN and CDR2 SYDVKM. Trimming removed 6 bases at V and 0 bases at J, with 6 bases between. The length of the CDR3 is 13 residues. CDR3 amino acids: CASRQISGNTIYF. The CDR3 nucleotides read TGTGCCAGCAGACAGATCTCTGGAAACACCATATATTTT.

The V and J genes are TRBV6-1 and TRBJ2-2; 11 bases line up with TRBD1. The CDR3 runs 14 residues. The J segment lost 6 bases and the V segment lost 7 bases, leaving 4 bases of the junction unmatched. Germline CDR1 is MNHNS and CDR2 is SASEGT. This chain's CDR3 is CASTRDRGSGELFF. Here the CDR3 DNA reads TGTGCCAGCACCCGGGACAGGGGGTCCGGGGAGCTGTTTTTT.

This clone was detected once. This chain links TRBV5-6 with TRBJ2-7, with 8 bases aligning to TRBD2. The ends lost 2 bases at V and 6 bases at J; junction bases unmatched: 1. CDR3 length equals 12 residues. Germline CDR1 reads SGHDT; CDR2 reads YYEEEE. The CDR3 coding sequence is TGTGCCAGCAGCTTCGGACTAGCCGAGCAGTACTTC. The encoded protein is CASSFGLAEQYF.

The V call is TRBV5-1, the J call TRBJ1-4, with TRBD1 matching 10 bases. Trimming cost V 1 base and J 6 bases; bases outside gene matches: 3. CDR3 length: 15 residues. The germline gives CDR1 SGHRS, CDR2 YFSETQ. CDR3 in amino acids: CASSLRGTGDEKLFF. The CDR3 DNA reads as TGCGCCAGCAGCTTGCGGGGGACAGGGGATGAAAAACTGTTTTTT. Full variable domain (rest looked up from reference TRBV5-1 and TRBJ1-4): KAGVTQTPRYLIKTRGQQVTLSCSPISGHRSVSWYQQTPGQGLQFLFEYFSETQRNKGNFPGRFSGRQFSNSRSEMNVSTLELGDSALYLCASSLRGTGDEKLFFGSGTQLSVL.

The J gene is TRBJ2-5, the V gene TRBV2, with D possibly matching TRBD1 (5 bases). The ends were cut back, 8 bases at V and 4 bases at J, with 20 bases in the middle. The germline V gene encodes CDR1 SNHLY and CDR2 FYNNEI. This CDR3 spans 15 amino acids. As DNA, the CDR3 is TGTGCCAGCGGTTGGCAGGGCGGAACTGTAGAGACCCAGTACTTC. Its protein is CASGWQGGTVETQYF.

This sequence joins TRBV6-5 and TRBJ1-1; D gene unclear. Trimming took 2 bases from V and 7 from J, leaving 17 bases between them. Looked up from germline, CDR1 is MNHEY and CDR2 is SVGAGI. There are 15 residues in the CDR3. The CDR3 sequence: CASSYQPLVNSEAFF. The DNA for the CDR3 is TGTGCCAGCAGTTACCAACCTTTAGTAAATAGTGAAGCTTTCTTT.

The chain carries TRBV10-1 and TRBJ2-2; the match to TRBD2 covers 12 bases. Germline CDR1 and CDR2: WNHNN and SYGVQD (reference sequence). The CDR3 is 16 residues long. The J segment lost 5 bases and the V segment lost 3 bases, leaving 4 bases of the junction unmatched. CDR3 protein: CASSDPGLAGTGELFF. CDR3 nucleotide sequence: TGCGCCAGCAGTGACCCGGGACTAGCGGGTACCGGGGAGCTGTTTTTT.

This chain connects TRBV28 to TRBJ1-5; D is uncertain. The CDR3 sequence is 16 residues long. With 6 bases removed from V and 3 bases from J, the gap between germline ends came to 18 bases. The germline gives CDR1 MDHEN, CDR2 SYDVKM. This chain's CDR3 is CASSIQAIVNNQPQHF. CDR3 coding DNA: TGTGCCAGCAGCATTCAGGCGATCGTTAACAATCAGCCCCAGCATTTT.

The chain links TRBV5-1 to TRBJ2-1; D not resolved. The germline V gene has CDR1 SGHRS and CDR2 YFSETQ. This CDR3 is 16 amino acids long. V dropped 0 bases and J dropped 2 bases, with 12 bases sitting between them. The CDR3 is CASSLVYSRTYNEQFF. CDR3 DNA: TGCGCCAGCAGCTTGGTTTACAGTCGTACCTACAATGAGCAGTTCTTC.

The chain employs TRBV5-1 and TRBJ2-7, with TRBD1 identical over 9 bases. From germline, CDR1 is SGHRS and CDR2 YFSETQ. The CDR3 is 15 amino acids. J was trimmed by 4 bases and V by 4 bases; bases with no gene match: 9. CDR3: CASSPGGTGRYEQYF. The CDR3 region has the DNA TGCGCCAGCAGCCCCGGCGGGACAGGGCGTTACGAGCAGTACTTC.

The J gene is TRBJ2-5, the V gene TRBV2; tentatively, D is TRBD2 (6 bases). The CDR3 consists of 16 residues. Germline CDR1 and CDR2: SNHLY and FYNNEI. V was pared by 6 bases and J by 1 base, with 18 bases between. CDR3 nucleotide sequence: TGTGCCAGCAGAAAGGAATTGGCGGGATTCCAAGAGACCCAGTACTTC. This sequence encodes CASRKELAGFQETQYF.

This rearrangement joins TRBV6-5 to TRBJ1-3; D unresolved. Trimming shortened V by 5 bases and J by 0 bases, and 5 bases separated the two germline ends. This CDR3 region has 13 residues. Germline V CDR1 and CDR2: MNHEY, SVGAGI. The CDR3 spells CASSRFSGNTIYF. The CDR3 nucleotides read TGTGCCAGCAGTCGTTTCTCTGGAAACACCATATATTTT.

The J gene is TRBJ2-3, the V gene TRBV5-4, with 8 bases lining up with TRBD2. The V segment lost 1 base and the J segment 5 bases; nucleotides outside the gene matches: 6. The CDR3 totals 15 residues. CDR1 and CDR2 from the germline V gene are SGHNT and YYREEE (reference sequence). The CDR3 loop reads CASSLIGGAKDTQYF. DNA for the CDR3: TGTGCCAGCAGCTTGATCGGGGGGGCCAAAGATACGCAGTATTTT.

The chain employs TRBV7-6 and TRBJ2-5; D remains ambiguous. The CDR3 covers 14 residues. Germline values: CDR1 SGHVS, CDR2 FNYEAQ. Between the trimmed V and J ends, which lost 1 base and 3 bases, there was a span of 9 bases. CDR3 nucleotide sequence: TGTGCCAGCAGCTTAGGCAATACAAAAGAGACCCAGTACTTC. Amino acids: CASSLGNTKETQYF.

The chain couples TRBV6-5 to TRBJ1-1; D uncertain. Trimming removed 2 bases at V and 1 base at J, with 8 bases between. This CDR3 comprises 14 residues. Per the germline V gene, CDR1 is MNHEY and CDR2 is SVGAGI. The CDR3 sequence: CASSYTDSNTEAFF. DNA of the CDR3: TGTGCCAGCAGTTACACCGACTCGAACACTGAAGCTTTCTTT.

The chain recombines TRBV9 with TRBJ1-2; possible D gene TRBD1, 6 bases. Deletions cut 0 bases from V and 8 bases from J, with 14 bases between. Germline V gene data show CDR1 as SGDLS and CDR2 as YYNGEE. The CDR3 has 14 residues. The CDR3 is CASSVVDRSDGYTF. Here the CDR3 DNA reads TGTGCCAGCAGCGTAGTTGACAGGTCGGACGGCTACACCTTC.

In regard to this clone: Being one base from a much bigger clone, this may be a read error. The chain carries TRBV28 and TRBJ2-3, with TRBD2 matching over 11 bases. J gave up 0 bases and V 5 bases, and 1 base lay outside the gene matches. The CDR3 runs to 15 residues. Germline CDR1 MDHEN, CDR2 SYDVKM. The CDR3 region is CASSGTSGSTDTQYF. CDR3 DNA: TGTGCCAGCAGTGGGACTAGCGGAAGCACAGATACGCAGTATTTT.

In its sample, this clone was seen a few times. The J gene is TRBJ2-2, the V gene TRBV5-1; 7 nucleotides match TRBD2. The V gene's germline CDR1 is SGHRS and CDR2 YFSETQ. Trimming cost V 1 base and J 2 bases; bases outside gene matches: 5. The CDR3 covers 16 residues. The CDR3: CASSLTTSANTGELFF. CDR3 nucleotides: TGCGCCAGCAGCTTGACTACTAGCGCAAACACCGGGGAGCTGTTTTTT.

The chain carries TRBV27 and TRBJ2-7, with a possible D match to TRBD2 (6 bases). The V and J ends lost 8 bases and 8 bases respectively, with 22 bases between them. Germline loops: CDR1 MNHEY, CDR2 SMNVEV (reference sequence). The CDR3 has 14 amino acids. CDR3 in amino acids: CASGQTGPGGKQYF. The CDR3 bases are TGTGCCAGCGGTCAAACGGGACCCGGGGGAAAGCAGTACTTC.

The chain uses TRBV5-4 and TRBJ2-7; 7 bases match TRBD1. The CDR3 loop spans 14 amino acids. V shed 0 bases and J 5 bases; nucleotides not matched to a gene: 5. From germline, CDR1 is SGHNT and CDR2 YYREEE (reference sequence). CDR3 nucleotides: TGTGCCAGCAGCTTGGTCCAGGGGGAAAACGAGCAGTACTTC. It yields the protein CASSLVQGENEQYF. Looking up the rest from reference TRBV5-4 and TRBJ2-7 gives the full variable domain: ETGVTQSPTHLIKTRGQQVTLRCSSQSGHNTVSWYQQALGQGPQFIFQYYREEENGRGNFPPRFSGLQFPNYSSELNVNALELDDSALYLCASSLVQGENEQYFGPGTRLTVT.

V gene TRBV15 combines with J gene TRBJ2-7, with TRBD2 identical over 7 bases. The V gene end was trimmed by 5 bases and the J gene end by 2 bases; junction bases not matched to a gene: 6. This CDR3 comprises 14 residues. Per the germline V gene, CDR1 is LNHNV and CDR2 is YYDKDF (reference sequence). The chain's CDR3 is CATSLSGNAYEQYF. The CDR3 coding sequence is TGTGCCACCAGCTTGAGCGGGAATGCCTACGAGCAGTACTTC.